This TCR beta chain was captured by sequencing in a study of T cell repertoires in cytomegalovirus infection. Study information: HLA-C-restricted CMV epitopes, recently identified, and well-studied HLA-B-restricted ones were used by the study. TCR beta signatures that were public indicated CMV infection and matching HLA type.

A note on this clonotype: Its target is not known.

TCRdb ran MiXCR on the reads and lists one entry per CDR3 protein. The data contain 140,000 to 150,000 distinct CDR3 sequences, around 30% of them singletons. CDR3 length: 14 residues. The trim removed 3 bases at V and 1 base at J, leaving 1 base unmatched. Looked up from germline, CDR1 is LNHNV and CDR2 is YYDKDF (reference sequence). The specimen was CD8+ T cells from cultured PBMCs, collected from culture after CMV antigen stimulation. The TCR sequence derives from a human donor in good health (CMV status not recorded). Some clones in this sample may be carry-over from other donors' samples. The genes are TRBV15 and TRBJ2-3, with TRBD2 matching over 7 bases. CDR3 in DNA: TGTGCCACCAGCAGTGGGGGGGGCACAGATACGCAGTATTTT. This codes for CATSSGGGTDTQYF.